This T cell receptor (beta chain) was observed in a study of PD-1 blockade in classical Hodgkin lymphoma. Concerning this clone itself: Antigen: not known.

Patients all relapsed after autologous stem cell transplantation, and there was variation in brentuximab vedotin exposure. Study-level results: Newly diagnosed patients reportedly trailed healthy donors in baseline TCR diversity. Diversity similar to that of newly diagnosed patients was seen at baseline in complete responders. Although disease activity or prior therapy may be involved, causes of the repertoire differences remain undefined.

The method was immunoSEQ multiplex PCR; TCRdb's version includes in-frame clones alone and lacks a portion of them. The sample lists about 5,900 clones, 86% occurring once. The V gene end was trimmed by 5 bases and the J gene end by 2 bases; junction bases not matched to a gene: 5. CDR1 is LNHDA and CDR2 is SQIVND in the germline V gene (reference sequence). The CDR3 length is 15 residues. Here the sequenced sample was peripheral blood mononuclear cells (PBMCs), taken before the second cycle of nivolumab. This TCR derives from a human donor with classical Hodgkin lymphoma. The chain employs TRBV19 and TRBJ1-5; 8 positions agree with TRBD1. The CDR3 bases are TGTGCCAGTAGTTCCACAGGGGGAGGCAATCAGCCCCAGCATTTT. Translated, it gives CASSSTGGGNQPQHF.